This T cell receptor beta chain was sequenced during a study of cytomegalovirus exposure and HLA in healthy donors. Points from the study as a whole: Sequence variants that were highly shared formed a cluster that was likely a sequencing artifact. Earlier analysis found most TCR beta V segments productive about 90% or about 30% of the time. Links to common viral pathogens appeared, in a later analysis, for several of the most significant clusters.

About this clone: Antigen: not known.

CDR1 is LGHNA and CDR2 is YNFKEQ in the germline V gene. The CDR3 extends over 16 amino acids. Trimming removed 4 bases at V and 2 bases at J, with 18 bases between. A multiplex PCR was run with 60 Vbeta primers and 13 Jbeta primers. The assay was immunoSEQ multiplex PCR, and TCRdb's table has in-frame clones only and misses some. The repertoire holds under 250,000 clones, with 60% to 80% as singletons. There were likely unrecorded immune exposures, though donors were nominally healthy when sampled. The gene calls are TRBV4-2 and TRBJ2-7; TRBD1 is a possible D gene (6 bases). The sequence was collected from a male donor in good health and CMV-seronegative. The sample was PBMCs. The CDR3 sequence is CASSLLSGQRTYEQYF. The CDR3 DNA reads TGTGCCAGCAGCCTTCTATCCGGACAGCGAACCTACGAGCAGTACTTC.